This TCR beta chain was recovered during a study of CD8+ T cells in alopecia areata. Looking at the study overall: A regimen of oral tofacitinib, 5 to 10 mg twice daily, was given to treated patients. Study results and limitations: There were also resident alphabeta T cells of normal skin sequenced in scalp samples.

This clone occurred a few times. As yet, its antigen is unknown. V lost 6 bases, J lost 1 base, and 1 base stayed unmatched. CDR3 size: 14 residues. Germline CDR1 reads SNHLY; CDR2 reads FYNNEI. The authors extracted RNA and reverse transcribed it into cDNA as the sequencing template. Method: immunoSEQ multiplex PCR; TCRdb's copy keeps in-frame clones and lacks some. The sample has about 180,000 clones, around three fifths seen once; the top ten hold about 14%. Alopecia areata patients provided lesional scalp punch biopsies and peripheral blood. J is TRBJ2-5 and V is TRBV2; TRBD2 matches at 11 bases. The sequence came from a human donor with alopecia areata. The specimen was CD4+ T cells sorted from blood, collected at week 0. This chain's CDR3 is CASRTSGVQETQYF. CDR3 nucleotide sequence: TGTGCCAGCAGGACTAGCGGGGTCCAAGAGACCCAGTACTTC.